This note documents a single TCR beta chain sequence. What it binds is unknown. At one end the junction does not follow the germline gene, possibly because of a read error. RNA was extracted from bulk tissue without any cell sorting. Germline CDR1 reads LGHNA; CDR2 reads YNFKEQ. The CDR3 covers 15 residues. The library came from three nested PCR rounds adapted from ARM-PCR protocols. TCRdb analysed the multiplex PCR reads with MiXCR anew, one entry per CDR3 protein. Among 85,000 to 100,000 distinct CDR3 sequences, roughly 70% were seen once, and the ten largest hold roughly 18%. The source of the sample is a study of tumor and adjacent non-tumor tissue in lung cancer. Across the study: Aged about 31 to 80 years, patients included 10 men and roughly 5 women with stage I to III disease.

Study outcomes and limitations: Compared with tumor, normal lung showed significantly lower TCR diversity. Tumor repertoires had a smaller top 100 clone share than normal lung.

Sequenced sample: lung tumor tissue. The rearrangement links TRBV4-2 to TRBJ1-6, with D possibly matching TRBD1 (5 bases). This sequence was found in a man between 60 and 75 years old with non-small cell lung cancer. The CDR3 is CVSSTAGTSNSPLQF. DNA for the CDR3: TGTGTCAGCAGCACTGCAGGGACTAGTAATTCACCCCTCCAATTT.